The 3 T cell receptor beta chains reported below all come from one sample, sequenced in a study of T-cell memory formation after mild COVID-19 (dated by TCRdb to about 2021). Library preparation was by 5' RACE. Instrument used: Illumina NovaSeq 6000. TCRdb trimmed public reads at Q25 via fastp, called clones via MiXCR and kept in-frame beta chains. For every CDR3 protein sequence, its rows merge into one entry that carries the most common genes and DNA. Present in this sample are about 140,000 distinct CDR3 sequences, about 14% of which were seen just once. Less than 15% of the sample belongs to the ten largest clones. Sequenced: PBMCs or a T cell subset sorted from them (not recorded which). The receptors here all came from an adult woman who had mild COVID-19 (a few samples of this study predate the infection). The sample titles of this study are shuffled in the database, so cell type and time point are left out; the donor was told from shared clones.

V and J are TRBV24-1 and TRBJ1-2; no clear D gene. CDR1 and CDR2 from the germline V gene are KGHDR and SFDVKD. V was clipped by 3 bases and J by 4 bases, with 5 bases between them. The CDR3 is 12 amino acids. The CDR3: CATSDEGYGYTF. The CDR3 coding sequence is TGTGCCACCAGTGATGAAGGCTATGGCTACACCTTC.

The chain recombines TRBV13 with TRBJ2-2; D is unresolved. Germline CDR1 and CDR2: PRHDT and FYEKMQ (reference sequence). The CDR3 is 12 residues long. V lost 7 bases to trimming and J lost 4 bases, with 7 bases between them. CDR3 residues: CASTDRTGELFF. The CDR3 nucleotides are TGTGCCAGCACAGACCGCACCGGGGAGCTGTTTTTT.

There are a few counts of this clonotype. A read error may produce the germline difference seen at one junction end. The chain employs TRBV20-1 and TRBJ2-7; 16 nucleotides line up with TRBD2. This CDR3 has 11 amino acids. CDR1 and CDR2 (germline): DFQATT, SNEGSKA (reference sequence). DNA of the CDR3: TGCAGTGCCAGGGGACTAGCGGGGGGGGCCTTC. It encodes CSARGLAGGAF.